The source of this TCR beta chain is a study of T cell responses to AZD1222 COVID-19 vaccine. General study points: Spike was spanned by vaccine-associated CD4 TCRs, with dominance at 160-218 and 743-854. The study found Spike-specific TCR breadth and depth rose after two AZD1222 doses. Just six or seven AZD1222 recipients tested seropositive at baseline.

This CDR3 contains 17 residues. V lost 1 base to trimming and J lost 0 bases, with 16 bases between them. Germline assignment: CDR1 SGHVS and CDR2 FQNEAQ. In regard to this clone: Its antigen is as yet unknown.

Using immunoSEQ multiplex PCR, the repertoire was profiled, and TCRdb retains in-frame clones only, with some absent. The ten most abundant clones cover 2% to 2.5% of a sample with over 120,000 clones. The rearrangement uses TRBV7-8 and TRBJ2-7; possibly TRBD1 or TRBD2 for D (6 bases each). This TCR derives from an adult in good health. Sequencing used peripheral blood. The CDR3 DNA follows: TGTGCCAGCAGCTTAGTGCGGCCGGGGGCTAACTCCTACGAGCAGTACTTC. Translation: CASSLVRPGANSYEQYF.